This section outlines one T cell receptor (beta chain) sequence together with its context. These data originate in a study of blood T cell repertoires in COVID-19. In the source study's methods: The authors estimated nucleated cell counts from reference gene primer amplification. TCRdb's copy holds only in-frame clones and misses some; the assay was immunoSEQ multiplex PCR. The V and J calls and the clone size are those of that table, but D and trimming were determined from the DNA. The sample holds 150,000 to 180,000 clones; roughly 80% are singletons and the top ten take over 10%. Patients from Seattle were sampled longitudinally, starting during active infection. Germline values: CDR1 SGHDT, CDR2 YYEEEE. The V gene lost 0 bases and the J gene lost 0 bases, with 9 bases spanning the gap. CDR3 length equals 15 residues.

This clonotype was sampled from a woman aged 60-70 years with COVID-19, enrolled during active disease. Sequences were obtained from peripheral blood. The chain uses TRBV5-6 and TRBJ2-5; D might be TRBD1 (6 bases). CDR3 sequence (DNA): TGTGCCAGCAGCTTGGTAAACAGGGACCAAGAGACCCAGTACTTC. It specifies CASSLVNRDQETQYF.